These T cell receptor beta chains were read from a single sample in a study of blood T cells in healthy people across ages. MiXCR was run by TCRdb on the 5' RACE reads, yielding one entry per CDR3 protein. The sample contains hundreds of thousands of distinct CDR3 sequences, around 30% of which appear only once. The material sequenced was blood. Receptors originate from a woman of 80 years or more in good health. Each CDR3 is given with its conserved first and last residue. The order of the fields is V gene, D gene, clone size, CDR3 length, J gene, CDR3 DNA, CDR3 protein. A D gene is named only where the DNA matches it firmly. Clone size, where shown, is once, few, many, or a class for clones that have expanded.

TRBV6-6,TRBD2,many,16,TRBJ2-5,TGTGCCAGCAAACCGGGGACTAGCGGGGCTCAAGAGACCCAGTACTTC,CASKPGTSGAQETQYF
TRBV12-3/TRBV12-4,NA,many,14,TRBJ2-5,TGTGCCAGCAGTTCTAGGAGGGACCAAGAGACCCAGTACTTC,CASSSRRDQETQYF
TRBV29-1,TRBD1,many,14,TRBJ2-1,TGCAGCGCAGAACACGGGACAGCCTACAATGAGCAGTTCTTC,CSAEHGTAYNEQFF
TRBV3-1,NA,few,11,TRBJ1-1,TGTGCCAGCACCCAGGGGTCTGAAGCTTTCTTT,CASTQGSEAFF
TRBV7-9,TRBD1,NA,14,TRBJ2-5,TGTGCCAGCAGCTGGGACAGGGACCAAGAGACCCAGTACTTC,CASSWDRDQETQYF
TRBV11-2,TRBD2,NA,13,TRBJ2-5,TGTGCCAGCAGATGGACTAGCGACGATGAGCAGTACTTC,CASRWTSDDEQYF
TRBV5-1,NA,many,16,TRBJ2-1,TGCGCCAGCAGCCCCCTCGGGCAGGGGATGGAGAATGAGCAGTTCTTC,CASSPLGQGMENEQFF
TRBV7-9,TRBD1,many,17,TRBJ2-3,TGTGCCAGCAGTCCTATGGTAGGACAGGGGGCCGCAGATACGCAGTATTTT,CASSPMVGQGAADTQYF
TRBV3-1,NA,few,15,TRBJ2-2,TGTGCCAGCAGTCATAGAAGGGCGAACACCGGGGAGCTGTTTTTT,CASSHRRANTGELFF
TRBV9,TRBD1,NA,15,TRBJ2-5,TGTGCCAGCAGCGCGACAGGGGCGACCCAAGAGACCCAGTACTTC,CASSATGATQETQYF
TRBV6-5,TRBD1,NA,14,TRBJ1-4,TGTGCCAGCAGCTTTGACAGGGCCAAGGGAAAACTGTTTTTT,CASSFDRAKGKLFF
TRBV7-2,NA,many,15,TRBJ2-1,TGTGCCAGCAGCGATACGGGGGGTCATAGGGGGGGGCAGTTCTTC,CASSDTGGHRGGQFF
TRBV29-1,TRBD1,many,14,TRBJ1-2,TGCAGCGTTGATGACAGGGGGCGTAACTATGGCTACACCTTC,CSVDDRGRNYGYTF
TRBV30,NA,NA,15,TRBJ2-4,TGTGCCTGGAGTGTTGGGGGGTTGGCCAAAAACATTCAGTACTTC,CAWSVGGLAKNIQYF
TRBV4-3,NA,many,17,TRBJ1-4,TGCGCCAGCAGCCAAGATATACCGGGGAGGACTAATGAAAAACTGTTTTTT,CASSQDIPGRTNEKLFF
TRBV12-3/TRBV12-4,NA,NA,13,TRBJ2-1,TGTGCCAGCAGATCTAGCGAGGGAGAGACCCAGTTCTTC,CASRSSEGETQFF
TRBV12-3/TRBV12-4,NA,many,14,TRBJ2-3,TGTGCCAGCAGTTTTTCGGGGGCCCCAGATACGCAGTATTTT,CASSFSGAPDTQYF
TRBV5-6,NA,NA,14,TRBJ1-5,TGTGCCAGCAGCTTGGCCGGGAACCTTCAGCCCCAGCATTTT,CASSLAGNLQPQHF
TRBV12-3/TRBV12-4,NA,many,16,TRBJ2-3,TGTGCCAGCAGTTTAGACCAGGGAACTAGCACAGATACGCAGTATTTT,CASSLDQGTSTDTQYF
TRBV18,TRBD2,NA,15,TRBJ2-4,TGTGCCAGCTCACCGAGCGGGGGGGCCACAAACATTCAGTACTTC,CASSPSGGATNIQYF
TRBV18,NA,many,14,TRBJ2-7,TGTGCCAGCTCACCACGGCAGAGCTCCTACGAGCAGTACTTC,CASSPRQSSYEQYF
TRBV5-1,NA,few,14,TRBJ2-5,TGCGCCAGCAGCTGGGGACCCACTCAAGAGACCCAGTACTTC,CASSWGPTQETQYF
TRBV6-2/TRBV6-3,TRBD2,many,17,TRBJ2-4,TGTGCCAGCAGTTACTTCCGGACTAGCGTGGGGCCAAACATTCAGTACTTC,CASSYFRTSVGPNIQYF
TRBV12-3/TRBV12-4,TRBD1,NA,15,TRBJ1-4,TGTGCCAGCAGTGTCCGGGACAGGGGATTCGGGAAACTGTTTTTT,CASSVRDRGFGKLFF
TRBV7-9,TRBD1,NA,16,TRBJ2-5,TGTGCCAGCAGGCCGCGACCGGGACAGGGCACAGAGACCCAGTACTTC,CASRPRPGQGTETQYF
TRBV12-3/TRBV12-4,TRBD2,NA,13,TRBJ2-1,TGTGCCAGCAATCTTGGACTAGCCAATGAGCAGTTCTTC,CASNLGLANEQFF
TRBV7-2,NA,many,14,TRBJ2-7,TGTGCCAGCAGCTTAGCGCCCGGGAACCACGAGCAGTACTTC,CASSLAPGNHEQYF
TRBV5-6,NA,many,15,TRBJ2-7,TGTGCCAGCAGCATCCCGGGACAACCCTCCTACGAGCAGTACTTC,CASSIPGQPSYEQYF
TRBV6-1,NA,NA,13,TRBJ1-2,TGTGCCAGCAGCCAATCGGGAGGCTATGGCTACACCTTC,CASSQSGGYGYTF
TRBV5-5,NA,NA,12,TRBJ2-1,TGTGCCAGCAACCCTACCCAGGATGAGCAGTTCTTC,CASNPTQDEQFF
TRBV6-1,NA,NA,17,TRBJ2-1,TGTGCCAGCAGGAACCAACAGGGCCGAAGCTCCTACAATGAGCAGTTCTTC,CASRNQQGRSSYNEQFF
TRBV20-1,TRBD2,few,15,TRBJ2-3,TGCAGTGCTGTCGAAACTCCTCTAGCGGAGGATACGCAGTATTTT,CSAVETPLAEDTQYF
TRBV15,NA,NA,14,TRBJ2-5,TGTGCCACCAGCAGAGATAACAGAGCGGAGGCCCAGTACTTC,CATSRDNRAEAQYF
TRBV20-1,TRBD1,NA,14,TRBJ1-1,TGCAGTGCCCCGGACAGGATCATGAACACTGAAGCTTTCTTT,CSAPDRIMNTEAFF
TRBV6-2/TRBV6-3,NA,many,13,TRBJ2-7,TGTGCCAGCGGAGAAACCAAAGGGACACAGCAGTACTTC,CASGETKGTQQYF
TRBV10-1,NA,many,14,TRBJ2-5,TGCGCCAGCAGTGAGCCCGGGATGCAAGAGACCCAGTACTTC,CASSEPGMQETQYF
TRBV3-1,TRBD1,NA,16,TRBJ1-1,TGTGCCAGCAGCCCGTCTCCGGGACAGGGCAACACTGAAGCTTTCTTT,CASSPSPGQGNTEAFF
TRBV6-2/TRBV6-3,TRBD1,few,15,TRBJ1-5,TGTGCCAGCAGGTCTGGACAGGGCTTCTATCAGCCCCAGCATTTT,CASRSGQGFYQPQHF
TRBV12-3/TRBV12-4,NA,NA,15,TRBJ2-1,TGTGCCAACAGTCTTCCGATAGACGGGTCAGCCGAGCAGTTCTTC,CANSLPIDGSAEQFF
TRBV10-3,NA,NA,14,TRBJ2-1,TGTGCCATCAGTTATTCAGAGGTTTACAATGAGCAGTTCTTC,CAISYSEVYNEQFF
TRBV7-8,TRBD2,many,16,TRBJ2-7,TGTGCCAGCAGCTTAGCTCGACTAGCGGGGCCATACGAGCAGTACTTC,CASSLARLAGPYEQYF
TRBV20-1,NA,NA,11,TRBJ1-2,TGCAGTGCTGGGGCAGGCTATGGCTACACCTTC,CSAGAGYGYTF
TRBV6-2/TRBV6-3,TRBD1,few,18,TRBJ1-1,TGTGCCAGCACCATCCCTTACCCGGGACAGGGGAGGAACACTGAAGCTTTCTTT,CASTIPYPGQGRNTEAFF
TRBV6-6,NA,once,14,TRBJ2-1,TGTGCCAGCAGTCGGCTAAGGACGGGGGATGAGCAGTTCTTC,CASSRLRTGDEQFF
TRBV20-1,TRBD2,NA,17,TRBJ2-3,TGCAGTGCCCACGGGCGAACTAGCGGGGGCCACACAGATACGCAGTATTTT,CSAHGRTSGGHTDTQYF
TRBV3-1,TRBD2,many,14,TRBJ2-1,TGTGCCAGCAGCCAGGGACTAGAGAACAATGAGCAGTTCTTC,CASSQGLENNEQFF
TRBV2,NA,NA,13,TRBJ2-5,TGTGCCAGCAACAGGGTCTCACAAGAGACCCAGTACTTC,CASNRVSQETQYF
TRBV12-3/TRBV12-4,NA,many,15,TRBJ1-6,TGTGCCAGCAGTTTAACAGGCTCCTATAATTCACCCCTCCACTTT,CASSLTGSYNSPLHF